This T cell receptor beta chain was captured by sequencing in a study of cytomegalovirus exposure and HLA in healthy donors. Overall study results and limits: Sequencing likely generated an artifact that appeared as a cluster of highly shared sequence variants. Roughly uniform depth of sequencing across donors was assumed in presence/absence analyses.

V lost 8 bases and J lost 7; bases outside the gene matches: 11. Germline values: CDR1 GTSNPN, CDR2 SVGIG (reference sequence). This CDR3 contains 13 residues. The study ran its PCR with 60 Vbeta and 13 Jbeta primers. Produced via immunoSEQ multiplex PCR; TCRdb's table is partial and in-frame only. The repertoire holds under 150,000 clones, with 70% to 85% as singletons. This clone turned up a few times. Its target is unknown. The specimen sequenced was PBMCs. This chain uses TRBV30 with TRBJ2-7, with 10 bases that match TRBD2. The TCR originated in a boy younger than 18 in good health and CMV-seronegative. This CDR3 reads CARSPSGSGEQYF. CDR3 nucleotides: TGTGCCCGCAGTCCTAGCGGGAGTGGGGAGCAGTACTTC.